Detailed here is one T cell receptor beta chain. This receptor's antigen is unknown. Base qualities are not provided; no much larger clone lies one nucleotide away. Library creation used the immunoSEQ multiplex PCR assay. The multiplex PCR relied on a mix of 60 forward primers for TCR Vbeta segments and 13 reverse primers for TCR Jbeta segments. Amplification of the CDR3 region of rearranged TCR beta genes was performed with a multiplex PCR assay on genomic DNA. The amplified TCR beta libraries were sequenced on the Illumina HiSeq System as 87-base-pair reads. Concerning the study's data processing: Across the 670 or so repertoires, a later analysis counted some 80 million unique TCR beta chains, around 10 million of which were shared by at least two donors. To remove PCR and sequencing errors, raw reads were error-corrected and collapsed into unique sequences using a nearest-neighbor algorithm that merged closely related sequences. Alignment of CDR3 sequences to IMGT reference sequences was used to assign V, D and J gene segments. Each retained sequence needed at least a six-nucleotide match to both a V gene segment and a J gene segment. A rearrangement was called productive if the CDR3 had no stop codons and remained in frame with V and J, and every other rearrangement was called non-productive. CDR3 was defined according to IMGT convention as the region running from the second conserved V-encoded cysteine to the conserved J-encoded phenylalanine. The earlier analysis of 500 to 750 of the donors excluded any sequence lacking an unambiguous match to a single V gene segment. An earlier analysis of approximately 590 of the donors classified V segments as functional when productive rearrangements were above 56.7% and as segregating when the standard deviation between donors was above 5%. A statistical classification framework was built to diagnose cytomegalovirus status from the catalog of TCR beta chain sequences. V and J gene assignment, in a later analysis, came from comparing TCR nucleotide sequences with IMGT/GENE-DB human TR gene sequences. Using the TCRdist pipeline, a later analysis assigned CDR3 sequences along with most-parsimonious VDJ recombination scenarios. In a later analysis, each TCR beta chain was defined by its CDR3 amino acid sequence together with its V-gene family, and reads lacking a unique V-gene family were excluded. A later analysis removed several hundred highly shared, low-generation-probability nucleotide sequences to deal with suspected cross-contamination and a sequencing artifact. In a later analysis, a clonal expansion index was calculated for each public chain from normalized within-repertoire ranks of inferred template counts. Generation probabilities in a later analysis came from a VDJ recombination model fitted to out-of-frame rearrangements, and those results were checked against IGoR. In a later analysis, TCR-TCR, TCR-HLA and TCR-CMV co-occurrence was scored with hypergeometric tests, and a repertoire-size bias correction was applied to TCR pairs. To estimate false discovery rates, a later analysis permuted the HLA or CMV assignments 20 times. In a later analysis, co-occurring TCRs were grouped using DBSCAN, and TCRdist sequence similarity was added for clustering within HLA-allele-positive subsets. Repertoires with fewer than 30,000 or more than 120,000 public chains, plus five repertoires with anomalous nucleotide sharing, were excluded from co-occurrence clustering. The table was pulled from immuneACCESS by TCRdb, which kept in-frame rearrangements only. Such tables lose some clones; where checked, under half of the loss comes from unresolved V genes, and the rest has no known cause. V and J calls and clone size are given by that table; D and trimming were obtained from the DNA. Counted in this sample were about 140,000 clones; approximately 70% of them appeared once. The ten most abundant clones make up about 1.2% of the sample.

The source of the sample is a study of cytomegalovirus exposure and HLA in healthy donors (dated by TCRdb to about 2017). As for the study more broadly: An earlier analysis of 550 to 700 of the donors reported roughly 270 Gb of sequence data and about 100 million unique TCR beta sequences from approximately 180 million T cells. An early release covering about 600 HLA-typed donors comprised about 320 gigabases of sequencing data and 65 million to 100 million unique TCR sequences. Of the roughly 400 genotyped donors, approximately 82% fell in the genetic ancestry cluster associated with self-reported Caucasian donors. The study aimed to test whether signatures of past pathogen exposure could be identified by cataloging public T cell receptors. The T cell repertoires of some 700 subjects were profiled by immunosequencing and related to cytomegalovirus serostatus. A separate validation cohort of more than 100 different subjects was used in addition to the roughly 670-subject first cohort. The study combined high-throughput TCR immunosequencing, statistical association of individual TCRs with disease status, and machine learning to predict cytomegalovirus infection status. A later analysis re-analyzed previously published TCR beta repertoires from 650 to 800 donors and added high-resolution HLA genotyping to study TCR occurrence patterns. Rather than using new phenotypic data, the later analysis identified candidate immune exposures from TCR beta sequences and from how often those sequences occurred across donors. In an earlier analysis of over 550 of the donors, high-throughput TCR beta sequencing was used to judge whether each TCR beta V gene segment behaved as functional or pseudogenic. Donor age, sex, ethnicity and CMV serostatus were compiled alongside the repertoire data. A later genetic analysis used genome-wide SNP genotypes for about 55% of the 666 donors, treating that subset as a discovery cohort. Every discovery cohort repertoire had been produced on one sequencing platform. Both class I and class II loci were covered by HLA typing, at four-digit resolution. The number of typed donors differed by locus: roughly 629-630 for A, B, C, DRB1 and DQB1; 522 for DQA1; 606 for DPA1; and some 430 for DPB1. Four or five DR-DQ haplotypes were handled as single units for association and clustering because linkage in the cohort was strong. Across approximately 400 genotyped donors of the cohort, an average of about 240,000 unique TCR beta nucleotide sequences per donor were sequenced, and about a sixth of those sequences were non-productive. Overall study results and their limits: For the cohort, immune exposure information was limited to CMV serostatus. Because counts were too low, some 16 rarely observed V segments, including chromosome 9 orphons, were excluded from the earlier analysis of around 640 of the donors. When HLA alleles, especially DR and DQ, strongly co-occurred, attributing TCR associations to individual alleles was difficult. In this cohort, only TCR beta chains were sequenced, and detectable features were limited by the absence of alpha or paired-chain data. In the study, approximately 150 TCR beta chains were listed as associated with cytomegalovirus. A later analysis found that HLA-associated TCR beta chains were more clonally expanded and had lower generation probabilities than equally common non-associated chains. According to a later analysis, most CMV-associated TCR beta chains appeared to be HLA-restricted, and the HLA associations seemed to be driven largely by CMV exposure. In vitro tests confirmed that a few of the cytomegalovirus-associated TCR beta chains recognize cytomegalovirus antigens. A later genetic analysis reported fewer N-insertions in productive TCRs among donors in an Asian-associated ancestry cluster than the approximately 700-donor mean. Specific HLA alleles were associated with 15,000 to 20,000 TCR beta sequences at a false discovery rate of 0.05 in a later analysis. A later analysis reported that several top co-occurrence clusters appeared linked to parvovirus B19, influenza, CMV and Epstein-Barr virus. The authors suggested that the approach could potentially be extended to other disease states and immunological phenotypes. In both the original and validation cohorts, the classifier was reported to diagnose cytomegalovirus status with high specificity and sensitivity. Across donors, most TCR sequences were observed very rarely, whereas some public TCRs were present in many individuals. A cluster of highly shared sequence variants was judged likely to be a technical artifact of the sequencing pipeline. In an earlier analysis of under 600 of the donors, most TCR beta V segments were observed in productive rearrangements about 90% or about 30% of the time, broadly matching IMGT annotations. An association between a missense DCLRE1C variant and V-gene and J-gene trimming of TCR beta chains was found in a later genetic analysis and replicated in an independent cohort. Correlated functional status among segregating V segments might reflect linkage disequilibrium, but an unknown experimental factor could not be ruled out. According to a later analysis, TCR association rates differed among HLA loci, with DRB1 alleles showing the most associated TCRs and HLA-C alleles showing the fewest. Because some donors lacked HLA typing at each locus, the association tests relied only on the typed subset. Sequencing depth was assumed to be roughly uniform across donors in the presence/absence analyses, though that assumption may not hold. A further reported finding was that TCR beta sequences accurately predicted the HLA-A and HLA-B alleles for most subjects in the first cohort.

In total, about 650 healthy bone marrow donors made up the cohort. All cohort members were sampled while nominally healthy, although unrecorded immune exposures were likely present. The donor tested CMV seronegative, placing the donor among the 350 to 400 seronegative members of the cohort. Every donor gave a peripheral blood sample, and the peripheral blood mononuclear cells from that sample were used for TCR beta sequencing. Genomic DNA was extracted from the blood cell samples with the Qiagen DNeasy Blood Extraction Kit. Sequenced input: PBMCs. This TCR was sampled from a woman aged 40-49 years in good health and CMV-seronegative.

The CDR3 corresponds to CASSLVQGMGGNTIYF. The DNA sequence reads TGTGCCAGCAGCTTAGTTCAGGGGATGGGCGGAAACACCATATATTTT. The receptor chain draws on TRBV7-2 and TRBJ1-3; a weak D assignment points to TRBD1 (6 bases agree). The germline V gene encodes CDR1 SGHTA and CDR2 FQGNSA. The CDR3 runs 16 residues from the cysteine to the phenylalanine. Just the 48-base CDR3 DNA is kept, in frame starting at base 1. Trimming removed 1 base from V and 4 bases from J, leaving 14 bases between the germline ends.